The 6 T cell receptor beta chains presented below share a single source sample, sequenced in a study of blood T cell repertoires in COVID-19. Here immunoSEQ multiplex PCR was the method, and the copy in TCRdb shows in-frame clones only, minus some. The table shows roughly 400,000 clones, with approximately 91% occurring only once. Source material: PBMCs or T cells enriched from blood (not recorded which). Source of these receptors: a woman in her thirties or forties with acute COVID-19.

The V and J genes are TRBV3-1 (or the pseudogene TRBV3-2) and TRBJ2-1; 7 nucleotides align to TRBD2. The germline V gene encodes CDR1 LGHDT and CDR2 YNNKEL (reference sequence). The CDR3 consists of 16 residues. The V and J ends lost 1 base and 9 bases, in that order; junction bases with no gene match: 12. CDR3 in amino acids: CASSQGYTNTGGEQFF. The CDR3 DNA is TGTGCCAGCAGCCAAGGATACACAAACACGGGGGGTGAGCAGTTCTTC.

This chain connects TRBV6-4 to TRBJ1-2; D not resolved. The CDR3 is 16 amino acids. The V end was cut by 2 bases, the J end by 7 bases, with 20 bases between. Germline V gene data show CDR1 as MRHNA and CDR2 as SNTAGT. In DNA, the CDR3 is TGTGCCAGCAGTGACACCCCTCAGGCTATGGGCAGTGGCTACACCTTC. Residues: CASSDTPQAMGSGYTF.

The J gene is TRBJ1-1, the V gene TRBV6-5; TRBD1 aligns across 8 bases. The V gene end was trimmed by 8 bases and the J gene end by 1 base; junction bases not matched to a gene: 6. The CDR3 sequence is 14 residues long. The germline gives CDR1 MNHEY, CDR2 SVGAGI. In nucleotides, the CDR3 is TGTGCCAGCTCGCAGGGGGCTTGGAACACTGAAGCTTTCTTT. Translating gives CASSQGAWNTEAFF.

V and J are TRBV11-2 and TRBJ2-2, with D uncertain. This CDR3 spans 14 amino acids. CDR1 SGHAT and CDR2 FQNNGV come from the germline V gene. V lost 5 bases, J lost 6 bases, and 13 bases lay in between. Written as DNA, the CDR3 is TGTGCCAGCAGCCTTCTTCGTGGGCCCGGGGAGCTGTTTTTT. It specifies CASSLLRGPGELFF.

This clone was observed a single time. The genes are TRBV6-4 and TRBJ2-1; 10 bases fit TRBD2. Looked up from germline, CDR1 is MRHNA and CDR2 is SNTAGT. CDR3 length: 14 residues. The ends lost 6 bases at V and 5 bases at J; junction bases unmatched: 4. CDR3 residues: CASSVAGGNNEQFF. The CDR3, as DNA: TGTGCCAGCAGCGTAGCGGGGGGAAACAATGAGCAGTTCTTC.

The chain joins TRBV9 to TRBJ2-2; D may be TRBD1 (5 bases). Germline V gene lookup returns CDR1 SGDLS and CDR2 YYNGEE. With 3 bases removed from V and 4 bases from J, the gap between germline ends came to 13 bases. The CDR3 consists of 15 residues. CDR3: CASSDRTLSTGELFF. CDR3 nucleotide sequence: TGTGCCAGCAGCGACAGGACCCTCTCCACCGGGGAGCTGTTTTTT.